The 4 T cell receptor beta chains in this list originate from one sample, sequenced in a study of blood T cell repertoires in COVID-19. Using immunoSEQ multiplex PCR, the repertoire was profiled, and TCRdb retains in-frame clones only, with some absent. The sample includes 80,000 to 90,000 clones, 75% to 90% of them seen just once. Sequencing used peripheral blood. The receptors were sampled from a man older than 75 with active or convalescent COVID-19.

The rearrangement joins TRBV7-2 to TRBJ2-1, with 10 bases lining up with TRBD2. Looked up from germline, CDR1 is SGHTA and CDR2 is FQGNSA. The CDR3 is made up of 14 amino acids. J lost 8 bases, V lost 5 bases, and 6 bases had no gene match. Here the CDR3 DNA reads TGTGCCAGCAGCACAACTAGCGGGAACTATGAGCAGTTCTTC. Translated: CASSTTSGNYEQFF.

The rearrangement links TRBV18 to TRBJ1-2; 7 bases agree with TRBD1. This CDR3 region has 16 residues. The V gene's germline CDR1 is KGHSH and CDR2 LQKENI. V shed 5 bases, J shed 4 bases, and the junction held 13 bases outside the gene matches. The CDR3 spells CASSSGTAGLGYGYTF. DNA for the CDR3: TGTGCCAGCTCATCAGGGACAGCGGGTTTGGGCTATGGCTACACCTTC.

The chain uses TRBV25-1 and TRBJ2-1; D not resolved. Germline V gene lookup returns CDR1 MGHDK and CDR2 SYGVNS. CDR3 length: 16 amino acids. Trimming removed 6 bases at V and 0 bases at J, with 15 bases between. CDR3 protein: CASSRGRRYSYNEQFF. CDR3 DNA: TGTGCCAGCAGCCGAGGTAGGCGTTACTCCTACAATGAGCAGTTCTTC.

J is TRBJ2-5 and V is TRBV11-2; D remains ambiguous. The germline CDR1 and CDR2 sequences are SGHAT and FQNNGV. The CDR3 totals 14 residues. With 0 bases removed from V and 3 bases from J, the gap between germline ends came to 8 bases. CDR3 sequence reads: CASSLDFLEETQYF. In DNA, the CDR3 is TGTGCCAGCAGCTTAGATTTCCTAGAAGAGACCCAGTACTTC. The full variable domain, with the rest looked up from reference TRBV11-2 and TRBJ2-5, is EAGVAQSPRYKIIEKRQSVAFWCNPISGHATLYWYQQILGQGPKLLIQFQNNGVVDDSQLPKDRFSAERLKGVDSTLKIQPAKLEDSAVYLCASSLDFLEETQYFGPGTRLLVL.